This is a list of T cell receptor beta chains from one sample in a study of blood T cells in healthy people across ages. One entry per CDR3 protein results from TCRdb running MiXCR on the 5' RACE reads. The sample includes 600,000 or so distinct CDR3 sequences, roughly 21% of them seen just once. Sequences were obtained from blood. The receptors were gathered from a man aged 65 to 85 in good health. Both conserved end residues are part of each CDR3. Each record gives: CDR3 protein, CDR3 DNA, clone size, D gene, J gene, V gene. The D gene is left open where the match is weak. The size of a clone is reported for some rows only, either as once, few or many, or as a class for expanded clones.

CDR3: CASNSQGAQETQYF
DNA: TGTGCCAGCAACTCTCAGGGGGCCCAAGAGACCCAGTACTTC
size: few
D: TRBD1
J: TRBJ2-5
V: TRBV6-1

CDR3: CSVGSRGGYEQYF
DNA: TGCAGCGTTGGGAGCCGAGGGGGATACGAGCAGTACTTC
size: -
D: -
J: TRBJ2-7
V: TRBV29-1

CDR3: CTSSGPGTSDPTDTQYF
DNA: TGTACCAGCTCAGGCCCCGGGACTAGCGATCCCACAGATACGCAGTATTTT
size: -
D: TRBD2
J: TRBJ2-3
V: TRBV18

CDR3: CASSQDLPSPLHF
DNA: TGCGCCAGCAGCCAAGATCTTCCCTCACCCCTCCACTTT
size: few
D: -
J: TRBJ1-6
V: TRBV4-3

CDR3: CASSLGRGSGTQYF
DNA: TGTGCCAGCAGCTTAGGTCGGGGATCGGGTACGCAGTATTTT
size: few
D: -
J: TRBJ2-3
V: TRBV7-2

CDR3: CSVAYWGTEAFF
DNA: TGCAGCGTTGCTTACTGGGGCACTGAAGCTTTCTTT
size: -
D: -
J: TRBJ1-1
V: TRBV29-1

CDR3: CASSLEGGVQFF
DNA: TGTGCCAGTTCGTTGGAGGGTGGTGTGCAGTTCTTC
size: few
D: -
J: TRBJ2-1
V: TRBV19

CDR3: CSARDSQETQYF
DNA: TGCAGTGCTAGGGACTCACAAGAGACCCAGTACTTC
size: few
D: -
J: TRBJ2-5
V: TRBV20-1

CDR3: CSAGVSPGSNQPQHF
DNA: TGCAGTGCTGGAGTGAGTCCAGGAAGCAATCAGCCCCAGCATTTT
size: few
D: -
J: TRBJ1-5
V: TRBV20-1

CDR3: CASSRQFSSYNSPLHF
DNA: TGTGCCAGCAGCCGACAGTTTAGCTCCTATAATTCACCCCTCCACTTT
size: -
D: -
J: TRBJ1-6
V: TRBV6-6

CDR3: CASSSDLAGGPYEQYF
DNA: TGTGCCAGCAGCTCTGATCTAGCGGGAGGGCCCTACGAGCAGTACTTC
size: -
D: TRBD2
J: TRBJ2-7
V: TRBV7-2

CDR3: CAISPTSGTNTQYF
DNA: TGTGCCATCAGTCCGACTAGCGGTACGAATACGCAGTATTTT
size: many
D: TRBD2
J: TRBJ2-3
V: TRBV10-3

CDR3: CASSQAGSEDTQYF
DNA: TGCGCCAGCAGCCAAGCGGGATCGGAAGATACGCAGTATTTT
size: -
D: TRBD2
J: TRBJ2-3
V: TRBV3-1

CDR3: CASSLAGGQDEKFF
DNA: TGTGCCAGCAGCTTAGCGGGAGGGCAGGATGAGAAGTTCTTC
size: -
D: TRBD2
J: TRBJ2-1
V: TRBV7-3

CDR3: CASRLSTGANVLTF
DNA: TGTGCCAGCAGGCTATCGACTGGGGCCAACGTCCTGACTTTC
size: -
D: -
J: TRBJ2-6
V: TRBV6-2/TRBV6-3

CDR3: CACSYRQGAYEQYF
DNA: TGTGCCTGCAGTTACAGGCAGGGGGCCTACGAGCAGTACTTC
size: -
D: TRBD1
J: TRBJ2-7
V: TRBV6-6

CDR3: CASSVAGRQPQHF
DNA: TGTGCCAGCAGTGTTGCAGGGCGGCAGCCCCAGCATTTT
size: few
D: -
J: TRBJ1-5
V: TRBV2

CDR3: CASSVEGGPTYNEQFF
DNA: TGCGCCAGCAGTGTTGAGGGGGGGCCCACCTACAATGAGCAGTTCTTC
size: -
D: -
J: TRBJ2-1
V: TRBV5-1

CDR3: CASSLEGVLLYGYTF
DNA: TGTGCCAGCAGCCTAGAGGGGGTTCTCCTCTATGGCTACACCTTC
size: -
D: -
J: TRBJ1-2
V: TRBV12-3/TRBV12-4

CDR3: CASSPPGTNSQETQYF
DNA: TGTGCCAGCAGCCCACCCGGGACGAACAGTCAAGAGACCCAGTACTTC
size: -
D: -
J: TRBJ2-5
V: TRBV11-2

CDR3: CASSYRAANEQFF
DNA: TGTGCCAGCAGTTACAGGGCGGCGAATGAGCAGTTCTTC
size: few
D: -
J: TRBJ2-1
V: TRBV6-2/TRBV6-3

CDR3: CASREGAYEQYF
DNA: TGTGCCAGCAGGGAGGGGGCCTACGAGCAGTACTTC
size: few
D: -
J: TRBJ2-7
V: TRBV6-2/TRBV6-3

CDR3: CSVLSGKSNEQFF
DNA: TGCAGCGTTCTTAGCGGGAAAAGCAATGAGCAGTTCTTC
size: -
D: TRBD2
J: TRBJ2-1
V: TRBV29-1

CDR3: CASSLNPGTGKNIQYF
DNA: TGTGCCAGCAGCCTAAACCCCGGGACAGGGAAAAACATTCAGTACTTC
size: few
D: TRBD1
J: TRBJ2-4
V: TRBV5-5

CDR3: CATRGFQEQFF
DNA: TGTGCCACCCGTGGATTTCAAGAGCAGTTCTTC
size: few
D: -
J: TRBJ2-1
V: TRBV6-5

CDR3: CSAPQQGVNTEAFF
DNA: TGCAGTGCCCCTCAACAGGGCGTTAACACTGAAGCTTTCTTT
size: few
D: -
J: TRBJ1-1
V: TRBV20-1

CDR3: CASSLQGPPGNTIYF
DNA: TGTGCCAGCAGTCTACAGGGCCCCCCTGGAAACACCATATATTTT
size: -
D: -
J: TRBJ1-3
V: TRBV25-1

CDR3: CASSESEGYEQYF
DNA: TGCGCCAGCAGTGAGTCGGAGGGTTACGAGCAGTACTTC
size: few
D: -
J: TRBJ2-7
V: TRBV10-1

CDR3: CSVEGNGRREWTYEQYF
DNA: TGCAGCGTTGAAGGTAATGGCAGGAGGGAGTGGACCTACGAGCAGTACTTC
size: few
D: -
J: TRBJ2-7
V: TRBV29-1

CDR3: CSVVRTSGFTDTQYF
DNA: TGCAGCGTTGTGAGGACTAGCGGATTCACAGATACGCAGTATTTT
size: few
D: TRBD2
J: TRBJ2-3
V: TRBV29-1

CDR3: CASSDSTANEQFF
DNA: TGTGCCAGCAGTGACTCGACAGCCAATGAGCAGTTCTTC
size: few
D: -
J: TRBJ2-1
V: TRBV6-4

CDR3: CAISESGGQGARETQYF
DNA: TGTGCCATCAGTGAGTCAGGAGGGCAGGGGGCGCGGGAGACCCAGTACTTC
size: few
D: TRBD1
J: TRBJ2-5
V: TRBV10-3

CDR3: CASSATGGTQFWEKLFF
DNA: TGCGCCAGCAGCGCGACAGGGGGCACCCAGTTTTGGGAAAAACTGTTTTTT
size: few
D: TRBD1
J: TRBJ1-4
V: TRBV5-1

CDR3: CSAVTTSGIALYNEQFF
DNA: TGCAGTGCTGTAACGACTAGCGGGATTGCCCTCTACAATGAGCAGTTCTTC
size: once
D: TRBD2
J: TRBJ2-1
V: TRBV20-1

CDR3: CASSLSGRGKETQYF
DNA: TGTGCCAGCAGCCTAAGCGGTCGCGGGAAAGAGACCCAGTACTTC
size: -
D: -
J: TRBJ2-5
V: TRBV14

CDR3: CSAPERAGKETQYF
DNA: TGCAGTGCTCCTGAACGCGCGGGGAAAGAGACCCAGTACTTC
size: -
D: -
J: TRBJ2-5
V: TRBV20-1

CDR3: CASSTPFRTGELFF
DNA: TGTGCCAGCAGCACCCCCTTTCGGACCGGGGAGCTGTTTTTT
size: -
D: -
J: TRBJ2-2
V: TRBV7-2

CDR3: CASSYKERSEQYF
DNA: TGTGCCAGCAGTTACAAAGAGCGGTCCGAGCAGTACTTC
size: -
D: -
J: TRBJ2-7
V: TRBV6-5

CDR3: CASSTLAGETQYF
DNA: TGTGCCAGCAGCACCTTAGCTGGGGAGACCCAGTACTTC
size: many
D: -
J: TRBJ2-5
V: TRBV6-1

CDR3: CASSRQAKSEQYF
DNA: TGTGCCAGCTCACGCCAGGCCAAGAGCGAGCAGTACTTC
size: -
D: -
J: TRBJ2-7
V: TRBV18

CDR3: CASSRLAGETQYF
DNA: TGCGCCAGCAGCCGACTAGCGGGAGAGACCCAGTACTTC
size: many
D: TRBD2
J: TRBJ2-5
V: TRBV4-1

CDR3: CASSLYPAPLGF
DNA: TGTGCCAGCAGTCTGTATCCGGCACCCCTCGGCTTC
size: few
D: -
J: TRBJ2-5
V: TRBV12-3/TRBV12-4

CDR3: CASSAGRSTGELFF
DNA: TGTGCCAGCAGCGCCGGGAGAAGCACCGGGGAGCTGTTTTTT
size: few
D: -
J: TRBJ2-2
V: TRBV9

CDR3: CASSMAGQGYNEQFF
DNA: TGTGCCAGTAGTATGGCGGGACAGGGGTACAATGAGCAGTTCTTC
size: -
D: TRBD1
J: TRBJ2-1
V: TRBV19

CDR3: CAGSYLGRPDTQYF
DNA: TGTGCCGGCAGTTACCTCGGGAGACCAGATACGCAGTATTTT
size: -
D: -
J: TRBJ2-3
V: TRBV6-2/TRBV6-3

CDR3: CASSITGGDGYTF
DNA: TGTGCCAGCAGCATTACGGGAGGTGATGGCTACACCTTC
size: few
D: -
J: TRBJ1-2
V: TRBV7-9

CDR3: CSGRGGQPSRANVLTF
DNA: TGCAGCGGTCGGGGGGGCCAACCATCTCGGGCCAACGTCCTGACTTTC
size: few
D: TRBD2
J: TRBJ2-6
V: TRBV29-1

CDR3: CASSLGQVSNQPQHF
DNA: TGTGCCAGCAGTTTGGGCCAGGTCAGCAATCAGCCCCAGCATTTT
size: -
D: -
J: TRBJ1-5
V: TRBV28

CDR3: CSGEKGGGAEAFF
DNA: TGCAGTGGAGAGAAAGGGGGAGGTGCTGAAGCTTTCTTT
size: -
D: -
J: TRBJ1-1
V: TRBV20-1

CDR3: CSANHQETQYF
DNA: TGCAGTGCTAATCATCAAGAGACCCAGTACTTC
size: -
D: -
J: TRBJ2-5
V: TRBV20-1